Listed here are 4 T cell receptor beta chains from one sample, sequenced in a study of CD8+ T cells in alopecia areata. Following extraction, RNA underwent reverse transcription to cDNA, which served as the sequencing template. This table comes from immunoSEQ multiplex PCR, and its TCRdb copy is limited to in-frame clones, with some not included. The table has about 130,000 clones, 49% seen once. The source material was CD8+ T cells sorted from blood, sampled at week 0. Receptors were obtained from a human donor with alopecia areata.

The J gene is TRBJ2-1, the V gene TRBV30; D may correspond to TRBD1 or TRBD2 (5 bases each). Germline lookup yields CDR1 GTSNPN and CDR2 SVGIG (reference sequence). Trimming took off 1 base at V and 4 bases at J, with 11 bases between the two ends. The CDR3 runs to 14 residues. The CDR3 sequence: CAWSERGVYNEQFF. The CDR3 DNA reads TGTGCCTGGAGTGAGAGAGGGGTGTACAATGAGCAGTTCTTC.

The chain has TRBV9 and TRBJ2-7; D may match TRBD1 or TRBD2 (5 bases each). The germline V and J ends were trimmed by 2 bases and 3 bases, with 12 bases remaining between them. Germline values: CDR1 SGDLS, CDR2 YYNGEE. The CDR3 runs to 14 residues. The CDR3 bases are TGTGCCAGCAGCGTGATGACAGAGGGCTACGAGCAGTACTTC. This encodes CASSVMTEGYEQYF.

The V call is TRBV6-5, the J call TRBJ2-3, with D perhaps TRBD1 (6 bases). The germline gives CDR1 MNHEY, CDR2 SVGAGI. The CDR3 runs 16 residues. V was cut by 0 bases and J by 2 bases, with 12 bases left in between. The CDR3 nucleotides are TGTGCCAGCAGTTACTCGAGACAGGACCCCACAGATACGCAGTATTTT. It translates to CASSYSRQDPTDTQYF.

The chain is built from TRBV15 and TRBJ2-7; D is perhaps TRBD1 or TRBD2 (5 bases each). Between the trimmed V and J ends, which lost 5 bases and 2 bases, there was a span of 16 bases. From germline, CDR1 is LNHNV and CDR2 YYDKDF (reference sequence). There are 15 residues in the CDR3. The CDR3 spells CATSVGQGGPYEQYF. The CDR3 nucleotides read TGTGCCACCAGCGTGGGGCAGGGCGGGCCCTACGAGCAGTACTTC.